Sequencing of this TCR beta chain was carried out in a study of cytomegalovirus exposure and HLA in healthy donors. The study's findings and limits: Accurate HLA-A and HLA-B prediction from TCR beta sequences was reported for most subjects.

Details on this clone: Its target is not known.

Use of 60 Vbeta and 13 Jbeta primers characterized the PCR. Here immunoSEQ multiplex PCR was the method, and the copy in TCRdb shows in-frame clones only, minus some. The table has about 100,000 clones, 84% seen once. Specimen: PBMCs. The receptor was derived from a woman between 18 and 30 years old in good health and CMV-seronegative.

The DNA of the CDR3 is TGCGCCAGCAGCCCCGGGACAGAAGAGACCCAGTACTTC. Translation: CASSPGTEETQYF. This chain joins TRBV4-1 and TRBJ2-5, with TRBD1 matching 7 bases. Per germline, CDR1 MGHRA and CDR2 YSYEKL. The J segment lost 3 bases and the V segment lost 4 bases, leaving 2 bases of the junction unmatched. CDR3 length: 13 residues.